The 6 T cell receptor beta chains given below trace back to one sample, sequenced in a study of neurological immune-mediated disorders. TCRdb analysed the 5' RACE reads with MiXCR anew, one entry per CDR3 protein. This sample carries 71,000 or so distinct CDR3 sequences, 5% to 5.5% of them seen once, and the ten largest clones take roughly 2.4%. Input material: PBMCs. The origin of the receptors is a woman aged 25 to 39 with multiple sclerosis.

Written as DNA, the CDR3 is TGCGCCAGCAGCTCCCTAGCGGGAGGTGGGGATACGCAGTATTTT. It translates to CASSSLAGGGDTQYF. The chain combines TRBV5-1 with TRBJ2-3, with 11 positions matching TRBD2. Per the germline V gene, CDR1 is SGHRS and CDR2 is YFSETQ. The V and J ends lost 3 bases and 6 bases, in that order; junction bases with no gene match: 6. CDR3 length: 15 amino acids.

This clonotype was counted at least ten times. CDR3: CASSRPSPKDIQYF. In DNA, the CDR3 is TGTGCCAGCAGTCGCCCTTCCCCAAAAGACATTCAGTACTTC. The J gene is TRBJ2-4, the V gene TRBV12-3 or TRBV12-4, with D unresolved. V was trimmed by 5 bases and J by 8 bases, leaving 16 bases between them. The CDR3 runs to 14 residues.

This clonotype was recorded at least ten times. The V and J genes are TRBV5-5 and TRBJ2-1, with a weak D call TRBD1 (6 bases). Germline-derived CDR1 and CDR2 are SGHKS and YYEKEE (reference sequence). This CDR3 contains 14 residues. The ends were cut back, 2 bases at V and 4 bases at J, with 10 bases in the middle. CDR3 protein: CASSFQGPYNEQFF. The DNA of the CDR3 is TGTGCCAGCAGCTTCCAGGGGCCATACAATGAGCAGTTCTTC.

As regards this clonotype: This could be a read error, since a much larger clone is one nucleotide away. The CDR3 reads CSASSQGPYGYTF. DNA for the CDR3: TGCAGTGCTAGTTCACAGGGGCCGTACGGCTACACCTTC. This chain links TRBV20-1 with TRBJ1-2; 7 nucleotides agree with TRBD1. The V gene end was trimmed by 3 bases and the J gene end by 8 bases; junction bases not matched to a gene: 9. The CDR3 has 13 residues. Germline V gene lookup returns CDR1 DFQATT and CDR2 SNEGSKA (reference sequence).

In this sample, this clonotype turned up many times. The chain links TRBV5-1 to TRBJ2-6; D call uncertain. The CDR3 consists of 15 residues. CDR1 is SGHRS and CDR2 is YFSETQ in the germline V gene. V dropped 1 base and J dropped 0 bases, with 5 bases sitting between them. The CDR3, as DNA: TGCGCCAGCAGCTTGACAGTCTCTGGGGCCAACGTCCTGACTTTC. This translates into CASSLTVSGANVLTF.

This clonotype was observed at least ten times. The CDR3 loop is CSARDASGYVTDTQYF. CDR3 bases: TGCAGTGCTAGAGATGCTAGCGGATATGTCACAGATACGCAGTATTTT. The chain has TRBV20-1 and TRBJ2-3; 7 positions agree with TRBD2. V shed 0 bases and J 2 bases; nucleotides not matched to a gene: 8. Germline-derived CDR1 and CDR2 are DFQATT and SNEGSKA (reference sequence). The CDR3 spans 16 residues.